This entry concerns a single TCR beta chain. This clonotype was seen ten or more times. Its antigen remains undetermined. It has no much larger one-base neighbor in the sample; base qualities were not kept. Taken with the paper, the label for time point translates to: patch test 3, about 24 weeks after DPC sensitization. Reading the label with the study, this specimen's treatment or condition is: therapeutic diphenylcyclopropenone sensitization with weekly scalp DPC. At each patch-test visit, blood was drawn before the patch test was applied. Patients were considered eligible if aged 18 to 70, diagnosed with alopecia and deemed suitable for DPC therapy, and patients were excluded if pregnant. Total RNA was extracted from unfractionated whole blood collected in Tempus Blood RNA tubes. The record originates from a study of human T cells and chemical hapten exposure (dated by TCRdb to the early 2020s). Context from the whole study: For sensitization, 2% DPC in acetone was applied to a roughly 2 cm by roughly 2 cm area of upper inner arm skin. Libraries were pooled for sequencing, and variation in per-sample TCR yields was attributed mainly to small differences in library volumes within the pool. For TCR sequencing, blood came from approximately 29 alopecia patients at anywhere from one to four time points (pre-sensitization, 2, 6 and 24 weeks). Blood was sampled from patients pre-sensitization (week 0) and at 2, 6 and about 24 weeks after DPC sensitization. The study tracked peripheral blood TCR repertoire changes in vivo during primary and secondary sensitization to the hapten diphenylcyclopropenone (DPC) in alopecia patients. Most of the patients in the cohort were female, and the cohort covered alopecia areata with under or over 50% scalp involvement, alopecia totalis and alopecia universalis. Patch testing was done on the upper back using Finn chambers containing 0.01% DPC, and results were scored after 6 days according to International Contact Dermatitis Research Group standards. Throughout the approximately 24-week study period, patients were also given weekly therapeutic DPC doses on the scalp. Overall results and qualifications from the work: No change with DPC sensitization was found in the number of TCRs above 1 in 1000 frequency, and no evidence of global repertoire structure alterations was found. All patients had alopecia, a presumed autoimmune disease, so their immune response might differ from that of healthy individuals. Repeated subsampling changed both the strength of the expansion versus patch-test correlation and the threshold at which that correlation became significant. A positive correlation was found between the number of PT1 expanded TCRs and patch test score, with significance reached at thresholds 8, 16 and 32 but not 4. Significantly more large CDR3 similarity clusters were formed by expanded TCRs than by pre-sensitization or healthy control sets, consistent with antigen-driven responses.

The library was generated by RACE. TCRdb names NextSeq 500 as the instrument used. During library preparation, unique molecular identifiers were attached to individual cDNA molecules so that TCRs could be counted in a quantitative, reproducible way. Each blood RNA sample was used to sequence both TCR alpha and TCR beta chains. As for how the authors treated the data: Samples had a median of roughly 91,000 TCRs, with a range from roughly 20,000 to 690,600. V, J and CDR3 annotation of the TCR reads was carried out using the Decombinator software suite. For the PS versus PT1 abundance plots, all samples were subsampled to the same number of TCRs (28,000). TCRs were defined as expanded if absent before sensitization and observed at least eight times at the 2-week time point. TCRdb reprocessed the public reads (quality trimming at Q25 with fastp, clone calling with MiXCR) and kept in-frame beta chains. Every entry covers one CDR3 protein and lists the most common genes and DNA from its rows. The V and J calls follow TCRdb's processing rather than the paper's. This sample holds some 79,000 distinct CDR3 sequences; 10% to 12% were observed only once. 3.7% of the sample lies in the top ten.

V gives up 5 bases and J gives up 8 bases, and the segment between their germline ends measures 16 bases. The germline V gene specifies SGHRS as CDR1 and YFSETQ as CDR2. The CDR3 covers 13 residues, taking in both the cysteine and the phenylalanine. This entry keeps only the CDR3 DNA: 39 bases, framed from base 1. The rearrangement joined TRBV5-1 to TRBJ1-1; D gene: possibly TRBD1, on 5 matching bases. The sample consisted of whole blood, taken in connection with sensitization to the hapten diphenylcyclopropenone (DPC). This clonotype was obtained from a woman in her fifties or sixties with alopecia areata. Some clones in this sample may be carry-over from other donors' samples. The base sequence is TGCGCCAGCAGAGGGGACGGAGGCCTGGAAGCTTTCTTT. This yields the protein CASRGDGGLEAFF.